A selection of T cell receptor beta chains follows, all from one sample in a study of response to subunit inactivated influenza vaccine. MiXCR, run by TCRdb on the RT-PCR reads, gives a single entry per CDR3 protein. The table lists hundreds of thousands of distinct CDR3 sequences, about 25% of them singletons. The specimen was CD4+ T cells sorted from PBMCs, collected roughly 5 days after vaccination. These receptor sequences come from a man aged 50-60 years who received an inactivated influenza vaccine. The CDR3 runs from the conserved cysteine through the conserved F or W. A D gene is named only where the DNA matches it firmly. Only some rows state a clone size, as once, few, many or a class for expanded clones.

>NA|TRBV10-3|NA|13|TRBJ1-2
TGTGCCATCGCCGTGGCAAATAACTATGGCTACACCTTC
CAIAVANNYGYTF
>NA|TRBV5-5|few|14|TRBJ2-2
TGTGCCAGCAGCTTGTGGCTGAACACCGGGGAGCTGTTTTTT
CASSLWLNTGELFF
>TRBD1|TRBV7-9|NA|14|TRBJ1-1
TGTGCCAGCAGCCGGGACAGGTGGAACACTGAAGCTTTCTTT
CASSRDRWNTEAFF
>NA|TRBV10-3|few|13|TRBJ2-2
TGTGCCATCAGGTCAGGTAGCACCGGGGAGCTGTTTTTT
CAIRSGSTGELFF
>NA|TRBV11-2|NA|14|TRBJ1-4
TGTGCCAGCAGCTTATTGGTTGACACGGAAAAACTGTTTTTT
CASSLLVDTEKLFF
>NA|TRBV7-2|many|15|TRBJ2-2
TGTGCCAGCAGCGGCGTACAGGGCGGAACCGGGGAGCTGTTTTTT
CASSGVQGGTGELFF
>TRBD1|TRBV29-1|few|16|TRBJ2-7
TGCAGCGTTGAAGGCCTTATGGACAGGGTAGGATACGAGCAGTACTTC
CSVEGLMDRVGYEQYF
>NA|TRBV6-2/TRBV6-3|NA|15|TRBJ2-3
TGTGCCAGCGGTGTGAAACAGAGACCCACAGATACGCAGTATTTT
CASGVKQRPTDTQYF
>NA|TRBV18|many|13|TRBJ2-3
TGTGCCAGCAGTCCTTCTAGCACAGATACGCAGTATTTT
CASSPSSTDTQYF
>TRBD1|TRBV12-3/TRBV12-4|few|14|TRBJ1-4
TGTGCCAGCAGTTCGACAGGGAACGGGGAAAAACTGTTTTTT
CASSSTGNGEKLFF
>NA|TRBV14|many|15|TRBJ2-7
TGTGCCAGCAGCCAACTTGGTGGGGGGACGCGGGAGCAGTACTTC
CASSQLGGGTREQYF